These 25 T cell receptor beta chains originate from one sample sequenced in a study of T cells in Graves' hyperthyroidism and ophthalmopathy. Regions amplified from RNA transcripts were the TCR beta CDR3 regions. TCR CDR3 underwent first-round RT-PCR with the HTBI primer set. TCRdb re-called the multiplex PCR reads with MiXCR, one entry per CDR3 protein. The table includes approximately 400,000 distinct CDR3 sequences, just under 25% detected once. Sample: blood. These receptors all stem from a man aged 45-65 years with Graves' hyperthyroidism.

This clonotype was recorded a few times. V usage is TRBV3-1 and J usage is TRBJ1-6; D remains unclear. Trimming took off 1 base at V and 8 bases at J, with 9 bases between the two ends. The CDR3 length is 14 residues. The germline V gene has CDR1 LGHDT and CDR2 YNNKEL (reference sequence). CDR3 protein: CASSQGLSHSPLHF. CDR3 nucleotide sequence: TGTGCCAGCAGCCAAGGTCTCAGTCATTCACCCCTCCACTTT.

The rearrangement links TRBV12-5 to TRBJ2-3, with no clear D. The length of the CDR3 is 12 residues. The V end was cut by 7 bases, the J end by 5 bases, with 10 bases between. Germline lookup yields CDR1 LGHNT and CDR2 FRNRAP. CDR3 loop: CASAGSVDTQYF. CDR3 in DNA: TGTGCTAGTGCAGGTTCCGTAGATACGCAGTATTTT.

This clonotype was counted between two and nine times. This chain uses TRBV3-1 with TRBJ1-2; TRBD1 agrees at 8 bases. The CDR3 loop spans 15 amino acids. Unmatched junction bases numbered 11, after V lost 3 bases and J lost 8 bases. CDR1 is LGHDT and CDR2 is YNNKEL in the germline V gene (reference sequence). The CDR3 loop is CASSQTDRGYIGYTF. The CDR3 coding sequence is TGTGCCAGCAGCCAGACTGACAGGGGCTATATCGGCTACACCTTC. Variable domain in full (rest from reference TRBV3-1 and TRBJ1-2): DTAVSQTPKYLVTQMGNDKSIKCEQNLGHDTMYWYKQDSKKFLKIMFSYNNKELIINETVPNRFSPKSPDKAHLNLHINSLELGDSAVYFCASSQTDRGYIGYTFGSGTRLTVV.

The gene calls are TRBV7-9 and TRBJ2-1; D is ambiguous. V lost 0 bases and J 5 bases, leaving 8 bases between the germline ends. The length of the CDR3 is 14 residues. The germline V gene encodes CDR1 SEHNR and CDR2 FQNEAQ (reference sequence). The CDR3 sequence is CASSLAGKDNEQFF. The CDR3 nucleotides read TGTGCCAGCAGCTTAGCGGGGAAAGACAATGAGCAGTTCTTC.

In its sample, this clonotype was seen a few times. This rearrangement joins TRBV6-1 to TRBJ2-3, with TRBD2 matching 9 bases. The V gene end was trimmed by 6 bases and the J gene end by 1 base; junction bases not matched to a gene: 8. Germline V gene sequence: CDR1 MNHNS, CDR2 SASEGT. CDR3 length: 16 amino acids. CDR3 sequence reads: CASSTLSGSRTDTQYF. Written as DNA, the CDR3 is TGTGCCAGCAGCACTCTTAGCGGGAGTCGCACAGATACGCAGTATTTT.

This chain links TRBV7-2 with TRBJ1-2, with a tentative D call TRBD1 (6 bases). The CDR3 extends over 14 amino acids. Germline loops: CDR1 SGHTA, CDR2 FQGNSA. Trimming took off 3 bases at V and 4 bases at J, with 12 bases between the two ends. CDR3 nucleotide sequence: TGTGCCAGCAGCTTTATTACAGGGAGCTATGGCTACACCTTC. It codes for CASSFITGSYGYTF.

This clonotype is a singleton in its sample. CDR3 amino acids: CASSLLGPPNTGELFF. The CDR3 bases are TGTGCCAGCAGCTTATTGGGACCCCCCAACACCGGGGAGCTGTTTTTT. This chain links TRBV7-3 with TRBJ2-2; possibly TRBD1 or TRBD2 for D (5 bases each). This CDR3 spans 16 amino acids. The V gene lost 2 bases and the J gene lost 2 bases, with 12 bases spanning the gap. CDR1 and CDR2 from the germline V gene are SGHTA and FQGTGA.

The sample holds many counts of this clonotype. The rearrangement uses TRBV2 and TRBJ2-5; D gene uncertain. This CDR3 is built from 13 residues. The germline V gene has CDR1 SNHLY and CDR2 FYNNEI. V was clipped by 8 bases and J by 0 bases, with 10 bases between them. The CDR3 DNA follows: TGTGCCAGCGCGAAGGGAAACCAAGAGACCCAGTACTTC. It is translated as CASAKGNQETQYF.

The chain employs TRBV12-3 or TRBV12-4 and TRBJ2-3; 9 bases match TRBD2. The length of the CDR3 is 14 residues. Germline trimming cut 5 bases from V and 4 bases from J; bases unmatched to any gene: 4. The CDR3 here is CASSGGTSSDTQYF. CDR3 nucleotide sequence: TGTGCCAGCAGTGGGGGGACTAGCTCAGATACGCAGTATTTT.

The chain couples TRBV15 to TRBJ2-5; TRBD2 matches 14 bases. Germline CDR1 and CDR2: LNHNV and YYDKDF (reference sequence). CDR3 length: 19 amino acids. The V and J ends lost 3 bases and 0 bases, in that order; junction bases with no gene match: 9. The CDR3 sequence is CATSSLRGGLAGDQETQYF. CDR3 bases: TGTGCCACCAGCAGCCTCCGGGGGGGACTAGCGGGAGACCAAGAGACCCAGTACTTC.

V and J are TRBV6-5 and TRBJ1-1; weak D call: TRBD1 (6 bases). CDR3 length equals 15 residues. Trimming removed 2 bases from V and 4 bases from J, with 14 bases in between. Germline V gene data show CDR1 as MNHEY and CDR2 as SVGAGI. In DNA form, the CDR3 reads TGTGCCAGCAGTTACAGTCGACAGGCCTTCACTGAAGCTTTCTTT. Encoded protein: CASSYSRQAFTEAFF.

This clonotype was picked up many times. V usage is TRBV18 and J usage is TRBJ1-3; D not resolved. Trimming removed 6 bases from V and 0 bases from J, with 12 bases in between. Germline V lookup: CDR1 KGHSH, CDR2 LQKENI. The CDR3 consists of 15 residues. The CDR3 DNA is TGTGCCAGCTCGGCCCTCGGGGACTCTGGAAACACCATATATTTT. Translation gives CASSALGDSGNTIYF.

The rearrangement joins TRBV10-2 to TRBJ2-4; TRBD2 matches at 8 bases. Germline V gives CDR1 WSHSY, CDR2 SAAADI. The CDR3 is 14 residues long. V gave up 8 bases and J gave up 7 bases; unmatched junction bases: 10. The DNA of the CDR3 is TGCGCCAGCGACCCTAGCGGGCAAGGGAACATTCAGTACTTC. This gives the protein CASDPSGQGNIQYF.

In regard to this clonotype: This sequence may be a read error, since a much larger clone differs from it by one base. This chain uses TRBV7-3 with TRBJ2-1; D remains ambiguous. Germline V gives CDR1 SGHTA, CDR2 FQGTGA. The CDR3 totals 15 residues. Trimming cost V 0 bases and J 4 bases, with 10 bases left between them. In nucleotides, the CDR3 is TGTGCCAGCAGCTTAACGTTGGTGGGGTACAATGAGCAGTTCTTC. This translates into CASSLTLVGYNEQFF.

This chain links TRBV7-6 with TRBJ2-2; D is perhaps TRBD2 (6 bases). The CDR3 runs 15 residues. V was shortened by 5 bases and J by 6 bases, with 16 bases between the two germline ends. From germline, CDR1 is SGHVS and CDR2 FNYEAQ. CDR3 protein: CASSPASDPAGELFF. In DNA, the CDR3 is TGTGCCAGCAGCCCTGCTAGCGATCCGGCCGGGGAGCTGTTTTTT.

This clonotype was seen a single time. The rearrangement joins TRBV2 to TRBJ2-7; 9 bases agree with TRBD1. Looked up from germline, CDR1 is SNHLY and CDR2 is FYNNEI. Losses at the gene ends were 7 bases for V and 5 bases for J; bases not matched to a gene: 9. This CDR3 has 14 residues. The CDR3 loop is CASKTGTGWHEQYF. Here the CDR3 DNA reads TGTGCCAGCAAAACCGGGACAGGGTGGCACGAGCAGTACTTC.

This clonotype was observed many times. The CDR3 sequence: CASSLTGGIDTQYF. The CDR3, as DNA: TGTGCCAGCAGCTTGACAGGGGGCATAGATACGCAGTATTTT. This chain uses TRBV11-2 with TRBJ2-3; TRBD1 aligns across 10 bases. V gave up 3 bases and J gave up 5 bases; unmatched junction bases: 2. Germline V gene lookup returns CDR1 SGHAT and CDR2 FQNNGV. This CDR3 comprises 14 residues.

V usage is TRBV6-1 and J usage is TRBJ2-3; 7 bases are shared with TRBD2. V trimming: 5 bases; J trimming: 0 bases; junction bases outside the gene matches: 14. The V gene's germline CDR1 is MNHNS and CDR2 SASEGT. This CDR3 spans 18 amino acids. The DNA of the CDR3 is TGTGCCAGCAGTACGGCGGTGATGGGGCGGGGGAGCACAGATACGCAGTATTTT. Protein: CASSTAVMGRGSTDTQYF.

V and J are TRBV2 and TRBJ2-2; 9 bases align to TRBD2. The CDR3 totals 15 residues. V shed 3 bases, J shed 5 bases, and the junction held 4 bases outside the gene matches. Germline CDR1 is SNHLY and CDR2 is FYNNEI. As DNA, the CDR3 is TGTGCCAGCAGTGAGGTTCTAGCGGGAACCGGGGAGCTGTTTTTT. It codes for CASSEVLAGTGELFF.

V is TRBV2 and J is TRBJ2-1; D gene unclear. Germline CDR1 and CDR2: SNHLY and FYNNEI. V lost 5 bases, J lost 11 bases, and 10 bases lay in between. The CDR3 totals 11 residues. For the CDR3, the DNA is TGTGCCAGCAGTTACCAGGATAAGCAGTTCTTC. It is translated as CASSYQDKQFF.

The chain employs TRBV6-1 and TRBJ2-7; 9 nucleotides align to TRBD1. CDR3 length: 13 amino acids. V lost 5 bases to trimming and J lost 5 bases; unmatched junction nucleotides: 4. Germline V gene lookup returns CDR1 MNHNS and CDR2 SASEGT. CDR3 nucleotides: TGTGCCAGCAGTCGACAGGGGGACAACGAGCAGTACTTC. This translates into CASSRQGDNEQYF.

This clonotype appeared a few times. The CDR3 loop is CASSIEGGSDNEQFF. The CDR3, as DNA: TGTGCCAGTAGTATCGAAGGGGGTTCAGACAATGAGCAGTTCTTC. The chain is built from TRBV19 and TRBJ2-1, with D tentatively TRBD1 (6 bases). Trimming removed 3 bases from V and 5 bases from J, with 14 bases in between. Germline CDR1 LNHDA, CDR2 SQIVND (reference sequence). This CDR3 has 15 residues.

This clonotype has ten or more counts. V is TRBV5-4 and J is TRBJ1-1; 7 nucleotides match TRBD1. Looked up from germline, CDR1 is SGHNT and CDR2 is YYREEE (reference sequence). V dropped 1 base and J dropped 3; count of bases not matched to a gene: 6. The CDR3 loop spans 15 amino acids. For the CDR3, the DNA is TGTGCCAGCAGCTTGCAGACAGGGATTTACACTGAAGCTTTCTTT. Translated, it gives CASSLQTGIYTEAFF.

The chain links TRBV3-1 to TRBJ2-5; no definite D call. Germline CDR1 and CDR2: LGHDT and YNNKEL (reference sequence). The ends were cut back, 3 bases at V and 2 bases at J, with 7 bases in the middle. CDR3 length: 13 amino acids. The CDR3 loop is CASSHRHQETQYF. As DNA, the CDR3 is TGTGCCAGCAGCCATAGACATCAAGAGACCCAGTACTTC.

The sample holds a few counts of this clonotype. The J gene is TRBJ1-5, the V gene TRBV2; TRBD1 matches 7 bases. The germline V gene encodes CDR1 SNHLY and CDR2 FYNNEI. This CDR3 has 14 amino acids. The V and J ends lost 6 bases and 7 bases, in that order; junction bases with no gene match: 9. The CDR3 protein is CASSQQGKGQPQHF. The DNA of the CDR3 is TGTGCCAGCAGCCAACAGGGGAAGGGCCAGCCCCAGCATTTT.